The sequence of this T cell receptor beta chain was determined in a study of T cell responses to AZD1222 COVID-19 vaccine. The assay was immunoSEQ multiplex PCR, and TCRdb's table has in-frame clones only and misses some. The table includes over 150,000 clones, roughly nine tenths detected once. On this clone itself: Its antigen is undetermined.

Study results and caveats: The donor group comprised mostly white British people and more females; the analysis possibly underestimated clonal diversity. With two AZD1222 doses given, Spike-specific TCR breadth and depth both rose. Sampling captured repertoires only after the peak T cell response. Reportedly, nearly half of unique spike TCRs recognized epitopes outside B.1.351/B.1.1.7 mutations.

Unmatched junction bases numbered 11, after V lost 6 bases and J lost 2 bases. This CDR3 region has 16 residues. The germline V gene encodes CDR1 PRHDT and CDR2 FYEKMQ (reference sequence). The origin of this receptor is an adult in good health. Sequenced here: peripheral blood, sampled on day 0 of MenACWY control vaccination. The chain links TRBV13 to TRBJ2-5, with 8 bases fitting TRBD2. CDR3 nucleotides: TGTGCCAGCAGTTTTAGTACTAGCGGCAAGCAAGAGACCCAGTACTTC. Translation gives CASSFSTSGKQETQYF. Looking up the rest from reference TRBV13 and TRBJ2-5 gives the full variable domain: AAGVIQSPRHLIKEKRETATLKCYPIPRHDTVYWYQQGPGQDPQFLISFYEKMQSDKGSIPDRFSAQQFSDYHSELNMSSLELGDSALYFCASSFSTSGKQETQYFGPGTRLLVL.